This TCR beta chain was recovered during a study of T cell changes during pregnancy in multiple sclerosis. This CDR3 is built from 14 residues. Trimming removed 5 bases from V and 5 bases from J; junction bases left unmatched: 5. Germline assignment: CDR1 SGHTA and CDR2 FQGNSA. Some clones are missing from TCRdb's copy, which holds only in-frame ones; the method was immunoSEQ multiplex PCR. In the table there are more than 90,000 clones, around 92% of which are singletons. J is TRBJ2-5 and V is TRBV7-2, with 10 nucleotides matching TRBD1. The material was peripheral blood, obtained after pregnancy. This sequence originates from a female donor with multiple sclerosis, enrolled in a pregnancy study. CDR3: CASSARTGGETQYF. The CDR3, as DNA: TGTGCCAGCAGCGCCCGGACAGGGGGGGAGACCCAGTACTTC.